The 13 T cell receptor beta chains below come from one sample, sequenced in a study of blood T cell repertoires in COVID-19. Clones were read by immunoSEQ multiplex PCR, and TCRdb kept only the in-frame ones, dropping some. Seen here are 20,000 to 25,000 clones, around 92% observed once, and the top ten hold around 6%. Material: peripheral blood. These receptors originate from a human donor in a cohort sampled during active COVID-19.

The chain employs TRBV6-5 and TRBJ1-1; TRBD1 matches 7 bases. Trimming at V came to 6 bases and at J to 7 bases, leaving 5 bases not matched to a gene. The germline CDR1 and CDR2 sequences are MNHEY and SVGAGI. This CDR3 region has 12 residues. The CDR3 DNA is TGTGCCAGCAGGAGGACAGGAAATGAAGCTTTCTTT. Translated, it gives CASRRTGNEAFF.

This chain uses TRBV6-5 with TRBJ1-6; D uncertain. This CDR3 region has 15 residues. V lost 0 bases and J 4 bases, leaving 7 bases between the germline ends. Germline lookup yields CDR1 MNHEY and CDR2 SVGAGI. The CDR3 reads CASSYSAGYNSPLHF. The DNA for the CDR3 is TGTGCCAGCAGTTACTCTGCCGGGTATAATTCACCCCTCCACTTT.

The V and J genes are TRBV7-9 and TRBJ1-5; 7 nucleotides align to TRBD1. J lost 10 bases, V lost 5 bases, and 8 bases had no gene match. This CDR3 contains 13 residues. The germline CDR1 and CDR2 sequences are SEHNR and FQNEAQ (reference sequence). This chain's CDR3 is CASSPDRVEPQHF. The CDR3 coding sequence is TGTGCCAGCAGCCCTGACAGGGTTGAACCCCAGCATTTT.

The CDR3 protein is CASSPDVPGQGLREKLFF. For the CDR3, the DNA is TGTGCCAGCAGCCCCGATGTCCCGGGACAGGGGTTACGGGAAAAACTGTTTTTT. The gene calls are TRBV13 and TRBJ1-4, with TRBD1 identical over 10 bases. The germline V gene has CDR1 PRHDT and CDR2 FYEKMQ (reference sequence). The length of the CDR3 is 18 residues. J gave up 8 bases and V 5 bases, and 17 bases lay outside the gene matches.

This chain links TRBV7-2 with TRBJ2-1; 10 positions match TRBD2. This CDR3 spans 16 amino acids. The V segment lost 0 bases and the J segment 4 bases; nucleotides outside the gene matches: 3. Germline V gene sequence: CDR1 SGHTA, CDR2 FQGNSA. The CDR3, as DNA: TGTGCCAGCAGCTTAGCGGCTAGCGGGAGTTACAATGAGCAGTTCTTC. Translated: CASSLAASGSYNEQFF.

Here the CDR3 DNA reads TGCGCCAGCAGCTCCACCGGTGGAGGAAACGCAGATACGCAGTATTTT. Translated: CASSSTGGGNADTQYF. The rearrangement joins TRBV5-1 to TRBJ2-3; D possibly corresponds to TRBD2 (5 bases). Germline values: CDR1 SGHRS, CDR2 YFSETQ. V was cut by 3 bases and J by 4 bases, with 18 bases left in between. The CDR3 loop spans 16 amino acids.

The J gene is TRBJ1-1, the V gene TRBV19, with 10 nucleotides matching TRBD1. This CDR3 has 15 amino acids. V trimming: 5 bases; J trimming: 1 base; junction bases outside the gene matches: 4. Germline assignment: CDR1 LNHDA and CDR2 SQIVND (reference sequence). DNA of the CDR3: TGTGCCAGTAGTCCTAGACAGGGGGCGAACACTGAAGCTTTCTTT. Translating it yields CASSPRQGANTEAFF.

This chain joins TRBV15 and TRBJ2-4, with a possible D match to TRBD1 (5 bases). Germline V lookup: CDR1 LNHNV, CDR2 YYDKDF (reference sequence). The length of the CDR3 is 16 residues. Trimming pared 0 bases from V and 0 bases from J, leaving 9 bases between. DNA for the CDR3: TGTGCCACCAGCAGAGACAGGGAAATAGCCAAAAACATTCAGTACTTC. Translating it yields CATSRDREIAKNIQYF.

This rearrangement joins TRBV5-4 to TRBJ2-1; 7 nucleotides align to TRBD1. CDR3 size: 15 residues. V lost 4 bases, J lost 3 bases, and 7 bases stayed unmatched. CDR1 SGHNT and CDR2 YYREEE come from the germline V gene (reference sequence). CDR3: CASSQTGNGYNEQFF. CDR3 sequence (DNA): TGTGCCAGCAGCCAGACAGGGAATGGCTACAATGAGCAGTTCTTC.

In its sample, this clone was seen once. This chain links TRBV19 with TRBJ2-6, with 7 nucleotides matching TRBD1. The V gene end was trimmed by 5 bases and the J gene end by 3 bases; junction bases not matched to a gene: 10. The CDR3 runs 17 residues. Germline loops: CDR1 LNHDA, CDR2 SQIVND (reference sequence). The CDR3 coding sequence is TGTGCCAGTAGTGACCGGGACAGAAAAGGTGGGGCCAACGTCCTGACTTTC. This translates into CASSDRDRKGGANVLTF.

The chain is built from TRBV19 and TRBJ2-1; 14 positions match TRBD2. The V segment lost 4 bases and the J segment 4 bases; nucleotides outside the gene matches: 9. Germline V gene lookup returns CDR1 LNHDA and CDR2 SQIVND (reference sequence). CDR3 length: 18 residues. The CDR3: CASSNTGLAGGLYNEQFF. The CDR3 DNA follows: TGTGCCAGTAGTAACACCGGACTAGCGGGGGGATTATACAATGAGCAGTTCTTC.

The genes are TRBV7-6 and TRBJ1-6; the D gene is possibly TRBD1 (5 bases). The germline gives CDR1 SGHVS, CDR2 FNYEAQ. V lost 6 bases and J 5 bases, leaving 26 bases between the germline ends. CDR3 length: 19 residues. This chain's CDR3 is CASSFVGGNPLGNNSPLHF. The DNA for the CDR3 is TGTGCCAGCAGTTTCGTCGGGGGGAACCCCCTGGGGAATAATTCACCCCTCCACTTT. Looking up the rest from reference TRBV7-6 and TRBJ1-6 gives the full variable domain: GAGVSQSPRYKVTKRGQDVALRCDPISGHVSLYWYRQALGQGPEFLTYFNYEAQQDKSGLPNDRFSAERPEGSISTLTIQRTEQRDSAMYRCASSFVGGNPLGNNSPLHFGNGTRLTVT.

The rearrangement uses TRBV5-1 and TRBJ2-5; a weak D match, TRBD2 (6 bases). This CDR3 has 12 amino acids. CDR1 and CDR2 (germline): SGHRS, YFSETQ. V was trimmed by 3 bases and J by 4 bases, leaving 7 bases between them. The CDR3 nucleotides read TGCGCCAGCAGCTGGGACTCAGAGACCCAGTACTTC. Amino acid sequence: CASSWDSETQYF.